Presented here are 11 T cell receptor beta chains from one specimen sequenced in a study of shared clonotypes between healthy human individuals. Selected positively for CCR7 and CD45RO-negative, naive CD8 cells excluded terminally differentiated effector memory CD45RA+ cells. Profiled with immunoSEQ multiplex PCR; TCRdb holds only in-frame clones, not every one. The sample yields some 2.1 million clones, 93% seen once. The material sequenced was naive CD8+ T cells from PBMCs. The receptors originated from a young man in good health. Some clones in this sample may be carry-over from other donors' samples.

The rearrangement joins TRBV29-1 to TRBJ1-2; D ambiguous. The CDR3 extends over 13 amino acids. Looked up from germline, CDR1 is SQVTM and CDR2 is ANQGSEA. V was trimmed by 4 bases and J by 2 bases, leaving 11 bases between them. Here the CDR3 reads CSVAFGANYGYTF. Written as DNA, the CDR3 is TGCAGCGTTGCCTTCGGCGCAAACTATGGCTACACCTTC.

This sequence joins TRBV30 and TRBJ1-4; D not resolved. From germline, CDR1 is GTSNPN and CDR2 SVGIG (reference sequence). This CDR3 region has 13 residues. Deletions cut 0 bases from V and 5 bases from J, with 7 bases between. In DNA form, the CDR3 reads TGTGCCTGGAGTGTAGACGGAAATGAAAAACTGTTTTTT. Translation gives CAWSVDGNEKLFF.

Comments on this clone: This same CDR3 is encoded by further DNA sequences in the sample. V gene TRBV4-1 combines with J gene TRBJ1-4; 8 bases are a match to TRBD1. This CDR3 has 16 residues. Germline lookup yields CDR1 MGHRA and CDR2 YSYEKL. Germline trimming cut 4 bases from V and 8 bases from J; bases unmatched to any gene: 12. The CDR3 sequence is CASSLFGQGAGEKLFF. CDR3 sequence (DNA): TGCGCCAGCAGCCTCTTCGGGCAGGGGGCAGGAGAAAAACTGTTTTTT.

This clone was observed a handful of times. The rearrangement joins TRBV7-2 to TRBJ1-5; no firm D call. Germline CDR1 is SGHTA and CDR2 is FQGNSA. The CDR3 runs 14 residues. Trimming took off 5 bases at V and 5 bases at J, with 13 bases between the two ends. The CDR3 DNA reads TGTGCCAGCAGCCGAAAAGTGCAGGATCAGCCCCAGCATTTT. Translation gives CASSRKVQDQPQHF. The variable domain in full, with the rest retrieved from reference TRBV7-2 and TRBJ1-5, is GAGVSQSPSNKVTEKGKDVELRCDPISGHTALYWYRQSLGQGLEFLIYFQGNSAPDKSGLPSDRFSAERTGGSVSTLTIQRTQQEDSAVYLCASSRKVQDQPQHFGDGTRLSIL.

This clone appeared once. The chain links TRBV14 to TRBJ2-1; weak D call: TRBD1 (6 bases). There are 17 residues in the CDR3. Looked up from germline, CDR1 is SGHDN and CDR2 is FVKESK. The V and J ends lost 6 bases and 7 bases respectively, with 25 bases between them. DNA of the CDR3: TGTGCCAGCAGGCCCTACCGAACAGGGCAGTTCGGGAATGAGCAGTTCTTC. This codes for CASRPYRTGQFGNEQFF. The full variable domain, in which reference TRBV14 and TRBJ2-1 provide the parts outside the CDR3, is EAGVTQFPSHSVIEKGQTVTLRCDPISGHDNLYWYRRVMGKEIKFLLHFVKESKQDESGMPNNRFLAERTGGTYSTLKVQPAELEDSGVYFCASRPYRTGQFGNEQFFGPGTRLTVL.

V is TRBV19 and J is TRBJ1-2; 8 nucleotides line up with TRBD1. Trimming at V came to 4 bases and at J to 8 bases, leaving 6 bases not matched to a gene. Per germline, CDR1 LNHDA and CDR2 SQIVND (reference sequence). The CDR3 totals 13 residues. CDR3 DNA: TGTGCCAGTAGTACAGGGGGCGCAAGGGGCTACACCTTC. It translates to CASSTGGARGYTF.

Details on this clone: Additional DNA sequences in this sample encode the identical CDR3. The J gene is TRBJ2-7, the V gene TRBV5-6; D may be TRBD2 (6 bases). Germline-derived CDR1 and CDR2 are SGHDT and YYEEEE. The CDR3 contains 14 residues. V lost 4 bases, J lost 2 bases, and 13 bases lay in between. The CDR3 DNA sequence: TGTGCCAGCAGCAGCGCCGGGACTGCCTACGAGCAGTACTTC. This gives the protein CASSSAGTAYEQYF.

The J gene is TRBJ2-1, the V gene TRBV11-2; D remains unclear. This CDR3 is 12 amino acids long. The V end was cut by 5 bases, the J end by 8 bases, with 10 bases between. CDR1 SGHAT and CDR2 FQNNGV come from the germline V gene. Here the CDR3 DNA reads TGTGCCAGCAGCCCCCTTAGGGATGAGCAGTTCTTC. Amino acid sequence: CASSPLRDEQFF.

This sequence joins TRBV27 and TRBJ1-1; 10 nucleotides align to TRBD1. This CDR3 has 15 amino acids. The V gene end was trimmed by 4 bases and the J gene end by 0 bases; junction bases not matched to a gene: 2. CDR1 is MNHEY and CDR2 is SMNVEV in the germline V gene (reference sequence). CDR3 sequence: CASSSDRGMNTEAFF. The CDR3 DNA reads as TGTGCCAGCAGTTCGGACAGGGGGATGAACACTGAAGCTTTCTTT.

This chain uses TRBV19 with TRBJ2-1; 9 bases are a match to TRBD2. V was pared by 0 bases and J by 8 bases, with 8 bases of the junction left unmatched. CDR1 and CDR2 (germline): LNHDA, SQIVND (reference sequence). The CDR3 runs 16 residues. CDR3 sequence reads: CASSIEGGLAGYEQFF. Here the CDR3 DNA reads TGTGCCAGTAGTATAGAAGGGGGTCTAGCGGGATATGAGCAGTTCTTC.

The chain carries TRBV10-3 and TRBJ1-1, with TRBD1 matching over 8 bases. Germline loops: CDR1 ENHRY, CDR2 SYGVKD. The CDR3 contains 15 residues. V shed 2 bases and J 1 base; nucleotides not matched to a gene: 3. DNA of the CDR3: TGTGCCATCAGTGAGATGACAGGGGAGAACACTGAAGCTTTCTTT. Its protein product is CAISEMTGENTEAFF.